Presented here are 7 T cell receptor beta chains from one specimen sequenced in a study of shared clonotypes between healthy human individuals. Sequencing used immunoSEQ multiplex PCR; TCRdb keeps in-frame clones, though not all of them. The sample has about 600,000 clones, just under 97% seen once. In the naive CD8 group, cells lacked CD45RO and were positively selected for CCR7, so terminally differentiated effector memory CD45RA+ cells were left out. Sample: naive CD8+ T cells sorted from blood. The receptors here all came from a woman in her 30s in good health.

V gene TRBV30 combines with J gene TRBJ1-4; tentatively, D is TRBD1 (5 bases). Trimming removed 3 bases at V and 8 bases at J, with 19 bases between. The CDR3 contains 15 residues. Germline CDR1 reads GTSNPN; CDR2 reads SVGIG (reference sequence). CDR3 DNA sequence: TGTGCCTGGAGCATTACCGGGACTTCGGGAGAAAAACTGTTTTTT. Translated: CAWSITGTSGEKLFF.

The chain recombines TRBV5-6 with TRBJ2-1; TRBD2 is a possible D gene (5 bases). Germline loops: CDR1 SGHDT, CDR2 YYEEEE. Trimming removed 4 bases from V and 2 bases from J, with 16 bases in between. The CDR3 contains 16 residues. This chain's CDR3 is CASSALGAETYNEQFF. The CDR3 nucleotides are TGTGCCAGCAGCGCCCTCGGAGCGGAGACCTACAATGAGCAGTTCTTC.

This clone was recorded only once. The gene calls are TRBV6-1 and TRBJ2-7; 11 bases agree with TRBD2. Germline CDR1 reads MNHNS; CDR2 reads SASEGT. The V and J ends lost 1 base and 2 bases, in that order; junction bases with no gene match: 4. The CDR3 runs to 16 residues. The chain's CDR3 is CASSEEVAGGTYEQYF. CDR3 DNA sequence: TGTGCCAGCAGTGAAGAGGTAGCGGGAGGGACCTACGAGCAGTACTTC.

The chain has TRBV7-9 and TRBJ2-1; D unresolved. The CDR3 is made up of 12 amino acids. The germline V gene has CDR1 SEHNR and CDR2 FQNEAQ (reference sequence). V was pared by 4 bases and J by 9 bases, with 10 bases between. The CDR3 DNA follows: TGTGCCAGCAGCTCAGGACCTCTTGAGCAGTTCTTC. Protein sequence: CASSSGPLEQFF.

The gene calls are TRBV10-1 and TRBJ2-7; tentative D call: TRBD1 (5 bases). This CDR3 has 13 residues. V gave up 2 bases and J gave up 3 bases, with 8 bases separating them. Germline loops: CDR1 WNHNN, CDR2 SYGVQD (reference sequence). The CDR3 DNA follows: TGCGCCAGCAGTGAGAACAGGAACTACGAGCAGTACTTC. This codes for CASSENRNYEQYF.

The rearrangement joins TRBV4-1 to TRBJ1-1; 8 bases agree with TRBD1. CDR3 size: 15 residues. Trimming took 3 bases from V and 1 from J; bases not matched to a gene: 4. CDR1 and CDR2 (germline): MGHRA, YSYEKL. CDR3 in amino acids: CASSHTGTGNTEAFF. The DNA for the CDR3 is TGCGCCAGCAGCCACACCGGGACAGGGAACACTGAAGCTTTCTTT.

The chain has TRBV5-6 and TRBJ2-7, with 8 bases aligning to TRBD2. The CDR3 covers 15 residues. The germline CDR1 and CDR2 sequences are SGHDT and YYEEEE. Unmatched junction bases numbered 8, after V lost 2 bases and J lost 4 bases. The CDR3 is CASSFDSGGEYEQYF. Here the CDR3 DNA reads TGTGCCAGCAGCTTTGATTCGGGAGGGGAATACGAGCAGTACTTC.